The entry below gives a single T cell receptor (beta chain) sequence along with its context. This specimen comes from a study of graft-versus-host responses after intestinal transplantation. The wider study: Anti-thymocyte globulin induction, then tacrolimus and steroids for about 3 years, went to all recipients.

Trimming cost V 6 bases and J 1 base, with 30 bases left between them. CDR1 is MNHEY, CDR2 SMNVEV, per germline (reference sequence). CDR3 length: 20 residues. Assay: immunoSEQ multiplex PCR; the TCRdb copy retains only in-frame clones and omits some. The sample records around 37,000 clones, around 83% being singletons. The sequenced sample was PBMCs, obtained around 1,000 days after transplant. This TCR came from a human patient who received an intestinal transplant, so some T cells may come from the graft donor. V usage is TRBV27 and J usage is TRBJ1-1; D may be TRBD1 (6 bases). The CDR3 protein is CASSPFLTGAGSCKNTEAFF. The CDR3 DNA follows: TGTGCCAGCAGCCCCTTTTTAACGGGGGCCGGAAGTTGTAAGAACACTGAAGCTTTCTTT.